A single sample gave rise to the 24 T cell receptor beta chains below, sequenced in a study of cytomegalovirus exposure and HLA in healthy donors. Primers for the PCR totalled 60 Vbeta and 13 Jbeta. Here immunoSEQ multiplex PCR was the method, and the copy in TCRdb shows in-frame clones only, minus some. This sample has 150,000 to 200,000 clones, with approximately 80% found just once. Sample: PBMCs. The receptors here all came from a woman between 40 and 55 years old in good health and CMV-seropositive.

The chain employs TRBV6-5 and TRBJ2-7; 11 bases are a match to TRBD2. The CDR3 extends over 15 amino acids. CDR1 and CDR2 (germline): MNHEY, SVGAGI. The trim removed 6 bases at V and 2 bases at J, leaving 6 bases unmatched. The CDR3 spells CASRKTSGSTYEQYF. Written as DNA, the CDR3 is TGTGCCAGCAGAAAAACTAGCGGGAGTACCTACGAGCAGTACTTC.

The V call is TRBV7-2, the J call TRBJ2-7; TRBD2 might be the D (5 bases). Trimming left V 5 bases short and J 7 bases short, with 18 bases between. The CDR3 contains 14 residues. Looked up from germline, CDR1 is SGHTA and CDR2 is FQGNSA. Here the CDR3 DNA reads TGTGCCAGCAGCAATTCGGGCGGGCCAGGAGAGCAGTACTTC. Translated: CASSNSGGPGEQYF.

This chain joins TRBV4-2 and TRBJ2-6; 9 nucleotides agree with TRBD1. The V gene end was trimmed by 0 bases and the J gene end by 2 bases; junction bases not matched to a gene: 8. Germline V lookup: CDR1 LGHNA, CDR2 YNFKEQ. CDR3 length: 19 residues. The CDR3 protein is CASSQDLPGTGTGANVLTF. The CDR3 region has the DNA TGTGCCAGCAGCCAAGATCTTCCCGGGACAGGGACTGGGGCCAACGTCCTGACTTTC.

The chain combines TRBV28 with TRBJ1-6, with 7 positions matching TRBD1. Germline V gene data show CDR1 as MDHEN and CDR2 as SYDVKM. The V gene end was trimmed by 8 bases and the J gene end by 4 bases; junction bases not matched to a gene: 2. The CDR3 loop spans 13 amino acids. The CDR3 region is CASGGQYNSPLHF. CDR3 nucleotide sequence: TGTGCCAGCGGGGGACAGTATAATTCACCCCTCCACTTT.

This clone appeared a single time. The V gene is TRBV6-5, the J gene TRBJ2-7, with D possibly being TRBD2 (5 bases). Germline V gene lookup returns CDR1 MNHEY and CDR2 SVGAGI. Trimming took 7 bases from V and 7 from J, leaving 20 bases between them. The CDR3 length is 14 residues. CDR3 sequence reads: CASTVDWPPKEQYF. CDR3 in DNA: TGTGCCAGCACCGTGGACTGGCCACCGAAAGAGCAGTACTTC.

CDR3 protein: CASSIESSGGPNTGELFF. CDR3 nucleotide sequence: TGTGCCAGTAGTATAGAGTCTAGCGGGGGGCCTAACACCGGGGAGCTGTTTTTT. The chain recombines TRBV19 with TRBJ2-2, with TRBD2 matching over 11 bases. Germline V lookup: CDR1 LNHDA, CDR2 SQIVND (reference sequence). V lost 0 bases, J lost 2 bases, and 5 bases stayed unmatched. The CDR3 consists of 18 residues.

This chain links TRBV19 with TRBJ1-4; TRBD1 matches 8 bases. The J segment lost 8 bases and the V segment lost 3 bases, leaving 8 bases of the junction unmatched. The CDR3 sequence is 15 residues long. The germline gives CDR1 LNHDA, CDR2 SQIVND (reference sequence). The CDR3 DNA reads as TGTGCCAGTAGTATCCAGCAGGGGGCTGTAGAAAAACTGTTTTTT. It translates to CASSIQQGAVEKLFF.

The CDR3 reads CATSRDRGGNTEAFF. CDR3 in DNA: TGTGCCACCAGCAGAGATCGGGGGGGGAACACTGAAGCTTTCTTT. The V gene is TRBV15, the J gene TRBJ1-1; tentatively, D is TRBD1 (5 bases). In germline, CDR1 is LNHNV, CDR2 YYDKDF (reference sequence). Trimming left V 0 bases short and J 1 base short, with 9 bases between. The CDR3 extends over 15 amino acids.

Details on this clone: Additional DNA sequences in this sample encode the identical CDR3. V is TRBV19 and J is TRBJ2-3; D gene unclear. Germline V CDR1 and CDR2: LNHDA, SQIVND (reference sequence). CDR3 length: 15 amino acids. The ends were cut back, 3 bases at V and 0 bases at J, with 10 bases in the middle. The CDR3 spells CASSIAKTSTDTQYF. The CDR3 bases are TGTGCCAGTAGTATTGCTAAGACTAGCACAGATACGCAGTATTTT.

J is TRBJ1-2 and V is TRBV5-1, with 7 bases fitting TRBD1. This CDR3 has 14 amino acids. The germline V gene has CDR1 SGHRS and CDR2 YFSETQ. V lost 4 bases and J lost 9; bases outside the gene matches: 12. CDR3 DNA sequence: TGCGCCAGCAGCGAAGACAGGGCCATTGGAAGCTACACCTTC. Translation: CASSEDRAIGSYTF.

This clone was picked up one time. The chain is built from TRBV6-5 and TRBJ2-7; perhaps TRBD1 as D (6 bases). This CDR3 region has 13 residues. V was pared by 6 bases and J by 5 bases, with 14 bases between. The germline gives CDR1 MNHEY, CDR2 SVGAGI. CDR3 amino acids: CASRPQGMDEQYF. CDR3 nucleotide sequence: TGTGCCAGCAGACCACAGGGAATGGACGAGCAGTACTTC.

V is TRBV9 and J is TRBJ1-2, with a tentative D call TRBD1 (5 bases). Between the trimmed V and J ends, which lost 7 bases and 5 bases, there was a span of 15 bases. The CDR3 sequence is 13 residues long. Germline CDR1 is SGDLS and CDR2 is YYNGEE. The DNA of the CDR3 is TGTGCCAGCGCGAGGGACTCCTCTTATGGCTACACCTTC. Its protein is CASARDSSYGYTF.

This chain links TRBV28 with TRBJ1-2; the D gene is possibly TRBD1 (6 bases). Germline CDR1 MDHEN, CDR2 SYDVKM. The CDR3 spans 13 residues. Trimming shortened V by 6 bases and J by 4 bases, and 12 bases separated the two germline ends. The CDR3 loop reads CASSNGQTYGYTF. CDR3 DNA: TGTGCCAGCAGCAACGGACAGACCTATGGCTACACCTTC.

This rearrangement joins TRBV5-5 to TRBJ2-7, with a possible D match to TRBD1 (6 bases). CDR3 length: 15 amino acids. Germline V gene data show CDR1 as SGHKS and CDR2 as YYEKEE (reference sequence). V was clipped by 4 bases and J by 3 bases, with 17 bases between them. CDR3 protein: CASSPVPGHSYEQYF. For the CDR3, the DNA is TGTGCCAGCAGCCCCGTCCCGGGACATAGCTACGAGCAGTACTTC. The full variable domain, completed using reference TRBV5-5 and TRBJ2-7, is DAGVTQSPTHLIKTRGQQVTLRCSPISGHKSVSWYQQVLGQGPQFIFQYYEKEERGRGNFPDRFSARQFPNYSSELNVNALLLGDSALYLCASSPVPGHSYEQYFGPGTRLTVT.

The chain joins TRBV4-3 to TRBJ2-2; a possible D gene is TRBD2 (7 bases). Germline loops: CDR1 LGHNA, CDR2 YSLEER. Trimming took off 4 bases at V and 4 bases at J, with 25 bases between the two ends. The CDR3 consists of 19 residues. This CDR3 is CASSLKRGGGGSGTGELFF. CDR3 in DNA: TGCGCCAGCAGCCTAAAGAGGGGGGGCGGGGGATCGGGCACCGGGGAGCTGTTTTTT.

The rearrangement joins TRBV2 to TRBJ2-7; 7 positions agree with TRBD1. Germline values: CDR1 SNHLY, CDR2 FYNNEI. This CDR3 has 17 amino acids. The V and J ends lost 0 bases and 0 bases, in that order; junction bases with no gene match: 8. CDR3 sequence reads: CASSEAPLGTDSYEQYF. The CDR3 DNA reads TGTGCCAGCAGTGAAGCGCCCTTAGGGACAGACTCCTACGAGCAGTACTTC.

J is TRBJ1-1 and V is TRBV30; 10 bases match TRBD1. The V gene's germline CDR1 is GTSNPN and CDR2 SVGIG (reference sequence). This CDR3 has 13 residues. After removal of 3 bases from V and 6 bases from J, the junction contained 4 bases not matched to a gene. The CDR3 DNA follows: TGTGCCTGGAGGGGGACAGGGGTTGCTGAAGCTTTCTTT. Its translation is CAWRGTGVAEAFF.

V usage is TRBV6-5 and J usage is TRBJ1-2; D unresolved. Deletions cut 7 bases from V and 8 bases from J, with 23 bases between. The CDR3 runs 15 residues. Germline V CDR1 and CDR2: MNHEY, SVGAGI. The DNA for the CDR3 is TGTGCCAGCACGATTTCGTATAAAAACGCTCGGGGCTACACCTTC. This gives the protein CASTISYKNARGYTF.

The rearrangement links TRBV5-1 to TRBJ1-2, with D tentatively TRBD1 (5 bases). From germline, CDR1 is SGHRS and CDR2 YFSETQ. V shed 4 bases and J shed 3 bases, with 13 bases lying between them. The CDR3 loop spans 14 amino acids. As DNA, the CDR3 is TGCGCCAGCAGCCCCAGCACGGGGGACTATGGCTACACCTTC. It translates to CASSPSTGDYGYTF.

This clone was picked up one time. The CDR3 region is CASSVGSLKLYEQYF. CDR3 DNA: TGTGCCAGCAGCGTAGGGAGTCTGAAACTCTACGAGCAGTACTTC. The gene calls are TRBV7-2 and TRBJ2-7; D may be TRBD2 (5 bases). The CDR3 sequence is 15 residues long. The V gene lost 5 bases and the J gene lost 3 bases, with 17 bases spanning the gap. The germline gives CDR1 SGHTA, CDR2 FQGNSA.

This clone was observed a single time. V gene TRBV4-3 combines with J gene TRBJ2-3; 7 positions agree with TRBD2. Losses at the gene ends were 0 bases for V and 0 bases for J; bases not matched to a gene: 9. Looked up from germline, CDR1 is LGHNA and CDR2 is YSLEER. This CDR3 contains 18 residues. Written as DNA, the CDR3 is TGCGCCAGCAGCCAAGATATCGGGCTAGCGGAGAGCACAGATACGCAGTATTTT. Translated, it gives CASSQDIGLAESTDTQYF.

The V and J genes are TRBV7-2 and TRBJ1-5; 9 bases agree with TRBD1. V gave up 6 bases and J gave up 3 bases; unmatched junction bases: 3. The germline CDR1 and CDR2 sequences are SGHTA and FQGNSA. The CDR3 sequence is 14 residues long. The CDR3 here is CASSGTGSNQPQHF. In DNA, the CDR3 is TGTGCCAGCAGTGGGACAGGGTCCAATCAGCCCCAGCATTTT.

The V and J genes are TRBV28 and TRBJ2-5; perhaps TRBD2 as D (5 bases). The V and J ends lost 5 bases and 8 bases respectively, with 12 bases between them. From germline, CDR1 is MDHEN and CDR2 SYDVKM. The CDR3 is made up of 12 amino acids. The CDR3 coding sequence is TGTGCCAGCAGTCGGAGCGGTGGTACCCAGTACTTC. The encoded protein is CASSRSGGTQYF.

The V gene is TRBV18, the J gene TRBJ2-5; 9 positions agree with TRBD1. Germline V gene sequence: CDR1 KGHSH, CDR2 LQKENI. After removal of 3 bases from V and 1 base from J, the junction contained 3 bases not matched to a gene. This CDR3 comprises 15 residues. The CDR3 bases are TGTGCCAGCTCACCTAGGACAGGGGCCCAAGAGACCCAGTACTTC. Its translation is CASSPRTGAQETQYF.